Below are 5 T cell receptor beta chains sequenced from a single sample in a study of blood T cell repertoires in COVID-19. TCRdb's copy holds only in-frame clones and misses some; the assay was immunoSEQ multiplex PCR. The sample holds under 200,000 clones, roughly 80% seen once. Sequencing used PBMCs or T cells enriched from blood (not recorded which). These receptors all stem from a woman aged 55-69 years who had recovered from COVID-19.

The gene calls are TRBV19 and TRBJ1-1; D is uncertain. From germline, CDR1 is LNHDA and CDR2 SQIVND (reference sequence). Trimming cost V 6 bases and J 5 bases, with 13 bases left between them. CDR3 size: 13 residues. This CDR3 is CASRVRDRTEAFF. The CDR3 DNA follows: TGTGCCAGTAGGGTTCGGGATAGGACTGAAGCTTTCTTT.

V gene TRBV6-1 combines with J gene TRBJ2-7, with D possibly matching TRBD1 (6 bases). Germline values: CDR1 MNHNS, CDR2 SASEGT. Trimming pared 1 base from V and 0 bases from J, leaving 13 bases between. This CDR3 region has 16 residues. The CDR3 is CASSEVAWDNSYEQYF. In DNA form, the CDR3 reads TGTGCCAGCAGTGAAGTGGCCTGGGACAACTCCTACGAGCAGTACTTC.

The V and J genes are TRBV29-1 and TRBJ1-2; perhaps TRBD1 as D (6 bases). This CDR3 has 13 amino acids. Germline assignment: CDR1 SQVTM and CDR2 ANQGSEA. Trimming stripped 0 bases from V and 3 bases from J, with 8 bases between. CDR3: CSVEDRTDYGYTF. For the CDR3, the DNA is TGCAGCGTTGAAGATCGGACAGACTATGGCTACACCTTC.

The chain employs TRBV7-8 and TRBJ1-2; D gene unclear. This CDR3 has 21 amino acids. CDR1 is SGHVS, CDR2 FQNEAQ, per germline. Trimming took off 1 base at V and 0 bases at J, with 27 bases between the two ends. The DNA of the CDR3 is TGTGCCAGCAGCTTAGGCCCGTGGACGACTAACCTCGAAACCCCTAACTATGGCTACACCTTC. Its translation: CASSLGPWTTNLETPNYGYTF.

This clone turned up a few times. V and J are TRBV19 and TRBJ1-5; 9 nucleotides match TRBD1. This CDR3 contains 15 residues. The germline CDR1 and CDR2 sequences are LNHDA and SQIVND (reference sequence). J lost 4 bases, V lost 6 bases, and 7 bases had no gene match. The CDR3: CASSTQTGGNQPQHF. Written as DNA, the CDR3 is TGTGCCAGTAGCACCCAGACAGGGGGGAATCAGCCCCAGCATTTT.